The sequence of this TCR beta chain was determined in a study of human T cells and chemical hapten exposure. General study points: There was a positive correlation between PT1 expanded TCR counts and patch test score.

Time point given: patch test 3, about 24 weeks after DPC sensitization. Sample treatment: therapeutic diphenylcyclopropenone sensitization with weekly scalp DPC. Unfractionated whole blood yielded total RNA. The V end lost 0 bases, the J end lost 5 bases, and 15 bases lay between the germline ends. Looked up from germline, CDR1 is SGDLS and CDR2 is YYNGEE. This CDR3 has 16 residues. TCRdb reprocessed the RACE reads with MiXCR, giving one entry per CDR3 protein. In the table there are about 160,000 distinct CDR3 sequences, roughly a quarter of which are singletons. Details on this clonotype: Its target is not known.

V usage is TRBV9 and J usage is TRBJ2-1; D may correspond to TRBD1 or TRBD2 (7 bases each). The sequence came from a woman aged 18-29 years with alopecia areata. Some clones in this sample may be carry-over from other donors' samples. Sequenced material: whole blood, taken in connection with sensitization to the hapten diphenylcyclopropenone (DPC). CDR3 nucleotide sequence: TGTGCCAGCAGCGTAGCAGGGGGGGGACTTAACAATGAGCAGTTCTTC. Translated: CASSVAGGGLNNEQFF.